Shown below are 21 T cell receptor beta chains from a single sample sequenced in a study of vaccination effects on CD4 cells after COVID-19. TCRdb's table, derived via immunoSEQ multiplex PCR, lists solely in-frame clones and lacks some. Seen here are about 37,000 clones, about two thirds observed once, and the top ten hold roughly 33%. No cognate antigen is known for these TCRs. Ahead of sequencing, the ViraFEST assay grew antigen-specific CD4+ T cells using viral peptide pools. Upon completion of about ten days in culture, CD4+ T cells were isolated. PCR-confirmed SARS-CoV-2 infection occurred in the person between March and December 2020. Sequenced material: CD4+ T cells from PBMCs cultured with a peptide pool, taken before COVID-19 vaccination. These receptors all come from a human donor who had a prior SARS-CoV-2 infection.

V gene TRBV2 combines with J gene TRBJ1-5; weak D call: TRBD1 (6 bases). CDR3 length: 16 amino acids. V was trimmed by 7 bases and J by 1 base, leaving 17 bases between them. Germline V CDR1 and CDR2: SNHLY, FYNNEI. Here the CDR3 reads CASTERGAGSNQPQHF. For the CDR3, the DNA is TGTGCCAGCACCGAGCGGGGGGCGGGCAGCAATCAGCCCCAGCATTTT.

V usage is TRBV5-4 and J usage is TRBJ2-3, with a weak D call TRBD2 (6 bases). V shed 4 bases and J shed 9 bases, with 12 bases lying between them. The CDR3 length is 12 residues. The germline V gene encodes CDR1 SGHNT and CDR2 YYREEE (reference sequence). CDR3 region: CASSTASGTQYF. The DNA for the CDR3 is TGTGCCAGCAGCACAGCAAGCGGGACGCAGTATTTT.

There are a few counts of this clone. The chain carries TRBV7-9 and TRBJ1-4, with a possible D match to TRBD1 (6 bases). Trimming shortened V by 8 bases and J by 7 bases, and 17 bases separated the two germline ends. Germline values: CDR1 SEHNR, CDR2 FQNEAQ (reference sequence). This CDR3 is built from 14 residues. In DNA form, the CDR3 reads TGTGCCAGCTCCCGAGGGGGGTACGGTGAAAAACTGTTTTTT. Translation gives CASSRGGYGEKLFF. Variable domain in full (rest from reference TRBV7-9 and TRBJ1-4): DTGVSQNPRHKITKRGQNVTFRCDPISEHNRLYWYRQTLGQGPEFLTYFQNEAQLEKSRLLSDRFSAERPKGSFSTLEIQRTEQGDSAMYLCASSRGGYGEKLFFGSGTQLSVL.

This chain connects TRBV10-3 to TRBJ2-1, with D perhaps TRBD2 (5 bases). The V gene's germline CDR1 is ENHRY and CDR2 SYGVKD. The CDR3 has 17 residues. Trimming removed 6 bases from V and 0 bases from J, with 18 bases in between. CDR3 in DNA: TGTGCCATCAGCAAACCAGCGGAAAAAAGCTCCTACAATGAGCAGTTCTTC. Protein product: CAISKPAEKSSYNEQFF.

The genes are TRBV29-1 and TRBJ2-3, with D possibly matching TRBD2 (6 bases). Looked up from germline, CDR1 is SQVTM and CDR2 is ANQGSEA. Trimming removed 6 bases at V and 1 base at J, with 17 bases between. The CDR3 spans 15 residues. The CDR3 region is CSVRSAGFGTDTQYF. In nucleotides, the CDR3 is TGCAGCGTCCGCTCGGCGGGGTTTGGCACAGATACGCAGTATTTT.

This chain joins TRBV3-1 (or the pseudogene TRBV3-2) and TRBJ2-7; 7 nucleotides align to TRBD2. Germline V gene data show CDR1 as LGHDT and CDR2 as YNNKEL (reference sequence). There are 17 residues in the CDR3. Germline trimming cut 1 base from V and 0 bases from J; bases unmatched to any gene: 9. The CDR3 sequence is CASSQVLGGGSSYEQYF. CDR3 nucleotide sequence: TGTGCCAGCAGCCAAGTCCTTGGCGGGGGAAGCTCCTACGAGCAGTACTTC.

The rearrangement joins TRBV6-4 to TRBJ2-2, with 7 bases fitting TRBD2. The length of the CDR3 is 15 residues. The germline V gene encodes CDR1 MRHNA and CDR2 SNTAGT. Trimming at V came to 3 bases and at J to 2 bases, leaving 3 bases not matched to a gene. The CDR3 nucleotides are TGTGCCAGCAGTGAGGCGGGGGATAACACCGGGGAGCTGTTTTTT. As protein: CASSEAGDNTGELFF.

This clone was counted between two and nine times. The chain employs TRBV7-9 and TRBJ1-4; D is unclear. V was shortened by 1 base and J by 6 bases, with 3 bases between the two germline ends. The CDR3 is 12 residues long. Germline CDR1 and CDR2: SEHNR and FQNEAQ (reference sequence). DNA for the CDR3: TGTGCCAGCAGCTTAGGACATGAAAAACTGTTTTTT. Its translation: CASSLGHEKLFF.

This clone occurred once. CDR3 amino acids: CASSPSEKLFF. The CDR3 DNA reads as TGTGCCAGCTCACCCAGTGAAAAACTGTTTTTT. The V and J genes are TRBV18 and TRBJ1-4, with no clear D. Trimming left V 3 bases short and J 7 bases short, with 3 bases between. This CDR3 is 11 amino acids long. Germline CDR1 KGHSH, CDR2 LQKENI. Complete variable domain (other parts from reference TRBV18 and TRBJ1-4): NAGVMQNPRHLVRRRGQEARLRCSPMKGHSHVYWYRQLPEEGLKFMVYLQKENIIDESGMPKERFSAEFPKEGPSILRIQQVVRGDSAAYFCASSPSEKLFFGSGTQLSVL.

V usage is TRBV10-3 and J usage is TRBJ1-1, with TRBD1 matching 8 bases. The germline gives CDR1 ENHRY, CDR2 SYGVKD. V lost 6 bases, J lost 1 base, and 7 bases stayed unmatched. This CDR3 contains 15 residues. This chain's CDR3 is CAIRGGQAQNTEAFF. In nucleotides, the CDR3 is TGTGCCATCAGGGGGGGACAGGCCCAGAACACTGAAGCTTTCTTT.

The CDR3 bases are TGCAGCGTGACAGGGGTTTACAATGAGCAGTTCTTC. It specifies CSVTGVYNEQFF. V usage is TRBV29-1 and J usage is TRBJ2-1; TRBD1 agrees at 8 bases. This CDR3 is built from 12 residues. The germline gives CDR1 SQVTM, CDR2 ANQGSEA. V was clipped by 6 bases and J by 4 bases; unmatched bases: 2.

The V gene is TRBV30, the J gene TRBJ1-5, with a tentative D call TRBD1 (5 bases). Germline-derived CDR1 and CDR2 are GTSNPN and SVGIG (reference sequence). Between the trimmed V and J ends, which lost 3 bases and 5 bases, there was a span of 14 bases. The CDR3 sequence is 14 residues long. CDR3 amino acids: CAWRGVGGDQPQHF. The CDR3 DNA reads TGTGCCTGGAGAGGGGTAGGTGGGGATCAGCCCCAGCATTTT.

The CDR3 is CASSIFGEYGYTF. The DNA of the CDR3 is TGTGCCAGCAGTATTTTCGGGGAGTACGGCTACACCTTC. V gene TRBV5-6 combines with J gene TRBJ1-2; D is unresolved. Per the germline V gene, CDR1 is SGHDT and CDR2 is YYEEEE. The CDR3 sequence is 13 residues long. The ends were cut back, 5 bases at V and 8 bases at J, with 16 bases in the middle.

The chain joins TRBV9 to TRBJ2-3; 9 bases map to TRBD2. Trimming at V came to 1 base and at J to 2 bases, leaving 2 bases not matched to a gene. Germline V CDR1 and CDR2: SGDLS, YYNGEE. The CDR3 totals 15 residues. CDR3 in amino acids: CASSVSGGYTDTQYF. The DNA for the CDR3 is TGTGCCAGCAGCGTAAGCGGGGGGTACACAGATACGCAGTATTTT.

This rearrangement joins TRBV29-1 to TRBJ2-1; D unresolved. Germline V gene lookup returns CDR1 SQVTM and CDR2 ANQGSEA. This CDR3 contains 13 residues. Trimming removed 4 bases from V and 4 bases from J, with 11 bases in between. The CDR3 sequence is CSVVERNYNEQFF. The CDR3 region has the DNA TGCAGCGTTGTCGAGCGAAATTACAATGAGCAGTTCTTC.

The V gene is TRBV27, the J gene TRBJ1-5; 9 bases map to TRBD1. This CDR3 is built from 15 residues. V shed 6 bases and J 0 bases; nucleotides not matched to a gene: 3. Germline V gives CDR1 MNHEY, CDR2 SMNVEV (reference sequence). CDR3: CASRDRGLSNQPQHF. CDR3 coding DNA: TGTGCCAGCAGGGACAGGGGCCTTAGCAATCAGCCCCAGCATTTT.

The chain links TRBV6-1 to TRBJ1-1, with unresolved D. The V and J ends lost 2 bases and 0 bases respectively, with 7 bases between them. The length of the CDR3 is 14 residues. CDR1 is MNHNS and CDR2 is SASEGT in the germline V gene. DNA for the CDR3: TGTGCCAGCAGTGAAACGGCGGTGAACACTGAAGCTTTCTTT. As protein: CASSETAVNTEAFF.

This chain links TRBV12-3 or TRBV12-4 with TRBJ2-1; the match to TRBD1 covers 7 bases. V shed 8 bases, J shed 8 bases, and the junction held 6 bases outside the gene matches. The CDR3 sequence is 12 residues long. CDR3 in amino acids: CASGYRGDEQFF. The CDR3 DNA is TGTGCCAGCGGGTACAGGGGAGATGAGCAGTTCTTC.

This chain links TRBV5-1 with TRBJ2-1; tentative D call: TRBD2 (7 bases). The germline V and J ends were trimmed by 2 bases and 0 bases, with 12 bases remaining between them. The CDR3 has 16 residues. The germline CDR1 and CDR2 sequences are SGHRS and YFSETQ. The CDR3 DNA reads TGCGCCAGCAGCTTTGTGGGAGGGGGCTCCTACAATGAGCAGTTCTTC. Its translation is CASSFVGGGSYNEQFF.

In its sample, this clone was seen a few times. V usage is TRBV7-2 and J usage is TRBJ1-2; D ambiguous. Deletions cut 2 bases from V and 5 bases from J, with 6 bases between. The germline gives CDR1 SGHTA, CDR2 FQGNSA. The length of the CDR3 is 12 residues. The CDR3 sequence: CASSLNSYGYTF. The CDR3 bases are TGTGCCAGCAGCTTAAACAGTTATGGCTACACCTTC.

J is TRBJ2-7 and V is TRBV7-9; unclear D gene. The V end was cut by 3 bases, the J end by 0 bases, with 15 bases between. The CDR3 has 16 residues. CDR1 is SEHNR, CDR2 FQNEAQ, per germline (reference sequence). The CDR3 here is CASSFVGRSASYEQYF. The CDR3 bases are TGTGCCAGCAGCTTCGTCGGACGGTCGGCCTCCTACGAGCAGTACTTC.